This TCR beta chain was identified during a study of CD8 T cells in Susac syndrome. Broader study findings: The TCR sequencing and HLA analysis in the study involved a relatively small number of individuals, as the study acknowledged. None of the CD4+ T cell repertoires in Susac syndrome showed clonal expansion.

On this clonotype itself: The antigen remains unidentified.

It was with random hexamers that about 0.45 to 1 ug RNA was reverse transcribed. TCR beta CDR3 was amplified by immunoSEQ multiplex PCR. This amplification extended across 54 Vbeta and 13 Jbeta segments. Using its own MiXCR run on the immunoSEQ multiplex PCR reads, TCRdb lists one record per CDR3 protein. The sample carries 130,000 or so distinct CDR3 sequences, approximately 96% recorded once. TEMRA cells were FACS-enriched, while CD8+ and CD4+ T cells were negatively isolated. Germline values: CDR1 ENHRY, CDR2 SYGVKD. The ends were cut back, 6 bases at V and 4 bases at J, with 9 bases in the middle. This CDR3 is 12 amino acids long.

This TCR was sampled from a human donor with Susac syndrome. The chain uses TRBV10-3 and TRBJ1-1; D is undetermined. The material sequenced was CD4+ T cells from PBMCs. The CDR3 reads CAISVAGTEAFF. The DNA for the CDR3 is TGTGCCATCAGCGTTGCGGGCACTGAAGCTTTCTTT.